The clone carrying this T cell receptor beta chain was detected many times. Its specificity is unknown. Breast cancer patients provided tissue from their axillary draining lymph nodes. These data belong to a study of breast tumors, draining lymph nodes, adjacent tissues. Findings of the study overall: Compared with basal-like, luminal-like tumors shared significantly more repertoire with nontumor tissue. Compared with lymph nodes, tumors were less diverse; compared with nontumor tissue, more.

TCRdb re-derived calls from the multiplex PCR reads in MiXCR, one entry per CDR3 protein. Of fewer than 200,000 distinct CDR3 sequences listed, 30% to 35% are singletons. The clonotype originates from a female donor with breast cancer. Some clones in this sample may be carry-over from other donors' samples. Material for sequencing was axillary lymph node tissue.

The CDR3 sequence is CASSGRVSNQPQHF. The CDR3, as DNA: TGTGCCAGCAGCGGACGGGTTAGCAATCAGCCCCAGCATTTT. This rearrangement joins TRBV5-6 to TRBJ1-5, with D uncertain. This CDR3 comprises 14 residues. Trimming cost V 4 bases and J 0 bases, with 8 bases left between them. Germline lookup yields CDR1 SGHDT and CDR2 YYEEEE.